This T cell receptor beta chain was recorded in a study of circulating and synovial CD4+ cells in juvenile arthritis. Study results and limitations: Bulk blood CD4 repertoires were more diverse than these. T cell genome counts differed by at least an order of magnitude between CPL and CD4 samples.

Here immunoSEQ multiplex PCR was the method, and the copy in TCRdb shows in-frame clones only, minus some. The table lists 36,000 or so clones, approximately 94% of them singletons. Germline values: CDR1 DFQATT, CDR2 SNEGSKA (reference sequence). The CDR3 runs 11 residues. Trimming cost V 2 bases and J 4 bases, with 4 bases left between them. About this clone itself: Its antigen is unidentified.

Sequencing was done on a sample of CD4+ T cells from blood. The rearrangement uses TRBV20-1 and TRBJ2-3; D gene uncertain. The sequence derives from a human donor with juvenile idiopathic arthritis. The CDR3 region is CSARPSDTQYF. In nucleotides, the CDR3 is TGCAGTGCTAGACCGTCAGATACGCAGTATTTT.